This TCR beta chain emerged from a study of blood T cell repertoires in COVID-19. The overall study: Sites in the United States, Italy and Spain provided acute and convalescent COVID-19 samples. T cells, B-cell-depleted T cells, or PBMCs provided the cDNA or gDNA that served as material.

Germline V lookup: CDR1 SGHNT, CDR2 YYREEE (reference sequence). Trimming shortened V by 4 bases and J by 0 bases, and 5 bases separated the two germline ends. This CDR3 is built from 12 residues. How the authors handled the data: By means of reference gene primer amplification, nucleated cell counts were estimated. Profiling relied on immunoSEQ multiplex PCR, and the TCRdb table lists in-frame clones only, not all of them. V and J calls plus clone size are reproduced from that table; the DNA served to infer D and trimming. The sample contains 110,000 to 150,000 clones, approximately 90% of which appear only once.

The specimen sequenced was peripheral blood. The sequence derives from a woman of 80 years or more with acute or convalescent COVID-19. The rearrangement uses TRBV5-4 and TRBJ2-7, with D uncertain. This CDR3 reads CASSLNSYEQYF. The CDR3 nucleotides read TGTGCCAGCAGCCTAAACTCCTACGAGCAGTACTTC.